One and the same sample provided the 19 T cell receptor beta chains below, sequenced in a study of shared clonotypes between healthy human individuals. Libraries were prepared by immunoSEQ multiplex PCR; TCRdb keeps only in-frame clonotypes and omits some of them. The sample yields about 2.3 million clones, 85% to 95% seen once. Input material: naive CD4+ T cells from PBMCs. Regarding subset: CD45RA+ positively selected. The receptor source for this set is a man between 18 and 35 years old in good health. Some clones in this sample may be carry-over from other donors' samples.

The chain has TRBV27 and TRBJ1-5; D may be TRBD1 (6 bases). The length of the CDR3 is 14 residues. Germline CDR1 is MNHEY and CDR2 is SMNVEV (reference sequence). Deletions cut 0 bases from V and 5 bases from J, with 8 bases between. CDR3 sequence reads: CASSLSGGHQPQHF. The CDR3 DNA follows: TGTGCCAGCAGTTTATCGGGGGGGCATCAGCCCCAGCATTTT.

The gene calls are TRBV7-2 and TRBJ2-7; D remains unclear. The germline V and J ends were trimmed by 3 bases and 6 bases, with 15 bases remaining between them. The CDR3 runs 14 residues. The germline V gene has CDR1 SGHTA and CDR2 FQGNSA. CDR3 sequence: CASSFGRTPGEQYF. CDR3 bases: TGTGCCAGCAGCTTCGGCAGGACCCCCGGCGAGCAGTACTTC.

The chain recombines TRBV10-1 with TRBJ1-5, with 9 nucleotides matching TRBD1. CDR3 length equals 18 residues. Germline V gene data show CDR1 as WNHNN and CDR2 as SYGVQD (reference sequence). The V gene end was trimmed by 6 bases and the J gene end by 0 bases; junction bases not matched to a gene: 12. The DNA of the CDR3 is TGCGCCAGCAGCCGGGACAGGGTCACCCTTTATAGCAATCAGCCCCAGCATTTT. Encoded protein: CASSRDRVTLYSNQPQHF.

This sequence joins TRBV6-6 and TRBJ2-5; 8 positions agree with TRBD1. The CDR3 has 14 residues. The trim removed 6 bases at V and 1 base at J, leaving 4 bases unmatched. The germline V gene encodes CDR1 MNHNY and CDR2 SVGAGI (reference sequence). Written as DNA, the CDR3 is TGTGCCAGCAGGCTCGGGACAGGCCAAGAGACCCAGTACTTC. This translates into CASRLGTGQETQYF.

This clone showed up just once. The rearrangement joins TRBV5-1 to TRBJ2-7; 11 bases agree with TRBD2. The length of the CDR3 is 15 residues. V lost 0 bases and J lost 7; bases outside the gene matches: 6. CDR1 is SGHRS, CDR2 YFSETQ, per germline. In DNA, the CDR3 is TGCGCCAGCAGCTTGGTAGCGGGAGGGCCTAGTGAGCAGTACTTC. Amino acid sequence: CASSLVAGGPSEQYF. The full variable domain, its missing parts supplied by reference TRBV5-1 and TRBJ2-7, is KAGVTQTPRYLIKTRGQQVTLSCSPISGHRSVSWYQQTPGQGLQFLFEYFSETQRNKGNFPGRFSGRQFSNSRSEMNVSTLELGDSALYLCASSLVAGGPSEQYFGPGTRLTVT.

CDR3 sequence reads: CASSEAPAGDYEQYF. CDR3 nucleotide sequence: TGTGCCAGCAGTGAAGCCCCGGCAGGGGACTACGAGCAGTACTTC. The genes are TRBV6-1 and TRBJ2-7; D may be TRBD1 (6 bases). The V gene's germline CDR1 is MNHNS and CDR2 SASEGT. V shed 0 bases and J shed 3 bases, with 12 bases lying between them. This CDR3 is built from 15 residues.

The chain combines TRBV19 with TRBJ1-1, with a weak D call TRBD1 (5 bases). Germline-derived CDR1 and CDR2 are LNHDA and SQIVND (reference sequence). This CDR3 spans 14 amino acids. The germline V and J ends were trimmed by 1 base and 7 bases, with 13 bases remaining between them. DNA for the CDR3: TGTGCCAGTAGTATAGCGGGGCATGGTTTTGAAGCTTTCTTT. This translates into CASSIAGHGFEAFF. Filled out from reference TRBV19 and TRBJ1-1, the complete variable domain reads DGGITQSPKYLFRKEGQNVTLSCEQNLNHDAMYWYRQDPGQGLRLIYYSQIVNDFQKGDIAEGYSVSREKKESFPLTVTSAQKNPTAFYLCASSIAGHGFEAFFGQGTRLTVV.

J is TRBJ2-3 and V is TRBV10-1; D is unresolved. Germline CDR1 is WNHNN and CDR2 is SYGVQD (reference sequence). Trimming stripped 5 bases from V and 6 bases from J, with 12 bases between. The length of the CDR3 is 13 residues. CDR3 nucleotides: TGCGCCAGCAGTAACCGACACGGGGATACGCAGTATTTT. It codes for CASSNRHGDTQYF.

The gene calls are TRBV6-6 and TRBJ1-6, with TRBD1 identical over 9 bases. Germline-derived CDR1 and CDR2 are MNHNY and SVGAGI (reference sequence). The V segment lost 4 bases and the J segment 8 bases; nucleotides outside the gene matches: 6. This CDR3 spans 15 amino acids. CDR3 region: CASSSRTGVDSPLHF. The CDR3 DNA reads TGTGCCAGCAGTTCGCGGACAGGGGTGGATTCACCCCTCCACTTT.

The rearrangement joins TRBV28 to TRBJ2-7, with 7 bases fitting TRBD2. The CDR3 has 16 residues. Looked up from germline, CDR1 is MDHEN and CDR2 is SYDVKM. With 3 bases clipped from V and 0 bases from J, the junction kept 8 bases outside the gene matches. The CDR3: CASSLFNPGGSYEQYF. The CDR3 DNA sequence: TGTGCCAGCAGTTTGTTTAATCCGGGAGGCTCCTACGAGCAGTACTTC.

The V call is TRBV7-2, the J call TRBJ1-2; no firm D call. This CDR3 has 14 amino acids. In germline, CDR1 is SGHTA, CDR2 FQGNSA. V gave up 2 bases and J gave up 0 bases, with 7 bases separating them. CDR3 DNA sequence: TGTGCCAGCAGCTTAATGCAGGCTAACTATGGCTACACCTTC. Residues: CASSLMQANYGYTF.

This clone has only one observation. J is TRBJ2-1 and V is TRBV18, with TRBD2 identical over 13 bases. Trimming cost V 1 base and J 8 bases; bases outside gene matches: 8. Germline V CDR1 and CDR2: KGHSH, LQKENI. This CDR3 comprises 17 residues. The CDR3 is CASSPQLAGGPFDEQFF. CDR3 coding DNA: TGTGCCAGCTCACCACAACTAGCGGGAGGGCCGTTTGATGAGCAGTTCTTC.

The chain carries TRBV29-1 and TRBJ2-3, with 11 nucleotides matching TRBD2. The germline gives CDR1 SQVTM, CDR2 ANQGSEA. The CDR3 is 14 residues long. With V trimmed by 4 bases and J by 5 bases, 5 bases remained unmatched. The CDR3 DNA sequence: TGCAGCGTTGGAGTAGCGGGAGGGGGAGATACGCAGTATTTT. Its translation: CSVGVAGGGDTQYF.

CDR3 amino acids: CASTNGLMNTEAFF. DNA for the CDR3: TGTGCCAGCACCAATGGCCTTATGAACACTGAAGCTTTCTTT. This chain joins TRBV28 and TRBJ1-1; D remains ambiguous. The V end lost 7 bases, the J end lost 0 bases, and 12 bases lay between the germline ends. Germline values: CDR1 MDHEN, CDR2 SYDVKM. The CDR3 is 14 residues long.

This rearrangement joins TRBV5-1 to TRBJ2-3, with D tentatively TRBD1 (5 bases). V lost 4 bases to trimming and J lost 1 base, with 13 bases between them. The CDR3 sequence is 15 residues long. Germline lookup yields CDR1 SGHRS and CDR2 YFSETQ. This chain's CDR3 is CASSLGHGGTDTQYF. The CDR3 DNA follows: TGCGCCAGCAGCCTGGGGCACGGAGGCACAGATACGCAGTATTTT.

The chain recombines TRBV29-1 with TRBJ2-1, with D perhaps TRBD2 (6 bases). Germline V gene sequence: CDR1 SQVTM, CDR2 ANQGSEA. CDR3 size: 12 residues. V lost 6 bases and J 9 bases, leaving 15 bases between the germline ends. CDR3 coding DNA: TGCAGCGTATTGGGGGGACCAGGTGAGCAGTTCTTC. This codes for CSVLGGPGEQFF.

V gene TRBV30 combines with J gene TRBJ2-7; the D is unclear. The CDR3 has 11 residues. Germline lookup yields CDR1 GTSNPN and CDR2 SVGIG (reference sequence). Trimming took 3 bases from V and 6 from J, leaving 9 bases between them. For the CDR3, the DNA is TGTGCCTGGAGGGACGAGGTCGAGCAGTACTTC. Protein sequence: CAWRDEVEQYF.

The chain joins TRBV7-6 to TRBJ1-1; a weak D match, TRBD1 (5 bases). The V gene's germline CDR1 is SGHVS and CDR2 FNYEAQ. V lost 2 bases and J 0 bases, leaving 19 bases between the germline ends. The CDR3 runs 18 residues. The CDR3 bases are TGTGCCAGCAGCTTAACGCTGGGGCGGGCAATGATGAACACTGAAGCTTTCTTT. Translation gives CASSLTLGRAMMNTEAFF.

The V call is TRBV2, the J call TRBJ1-2; 8 bases map to TRBD1. Germline V gene sequence: CDR1 SNHLY, CDR2 FYNNEI. Germline trimming cut 6 bases from V and 3 bases from J; bases unmatched to any gene: 9. This CDR3 region has 15 residues. CDR3 loop: CASRERQGQYYGYTF. DNA for the CDR3: TGTGCCAGCAGAGAAAGACAGGGGCAGTACTATGGCTACACCTTC.